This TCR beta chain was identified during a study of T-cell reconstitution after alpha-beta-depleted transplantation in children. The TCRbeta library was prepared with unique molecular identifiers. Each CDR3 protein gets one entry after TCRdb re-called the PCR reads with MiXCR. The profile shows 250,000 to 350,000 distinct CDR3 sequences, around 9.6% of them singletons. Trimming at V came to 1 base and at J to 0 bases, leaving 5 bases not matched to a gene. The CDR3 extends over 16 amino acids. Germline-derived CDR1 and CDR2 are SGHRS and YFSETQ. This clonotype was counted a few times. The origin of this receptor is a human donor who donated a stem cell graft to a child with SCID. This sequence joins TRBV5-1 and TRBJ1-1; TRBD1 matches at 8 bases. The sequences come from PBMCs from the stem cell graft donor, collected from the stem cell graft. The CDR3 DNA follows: TGCGCCAGCAGCTTGCGGACAGGGTTGATGAACACTGAAGCTTTCTTT. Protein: CASSLRTGLMNTEAFF.